This TCR beta chain was sequenced during a study of cytomegalovirus exposure and HLA in healthy donors. V was clipped by 4 bases and J by 0 bases, with 16 bases between them. The CDR3 totals 17 residues. Germline assignment: CDR1 SNHLY and CDR2 FYNNEI. In regard to this clone: What it binds is not known.

Study-wide points: Among the sequence variants, a highly shared cluster was likely an artifact of sequencing.

Primers included in the PCR were 60 Vbeta and 13 Jbeta primers. Libraries were prepared by immunoSEQ multiplex PCR; TCRdb keeps only in-frame clonotypes and omits some of them. The table includes under 130,000 clones, approximately 84% detected once. The chain couples TRBV2 to TRBJ1-3, with D possibly matching TRBD1 (5 bases). Sequencing was performed on PBMCs. This clonotype originated in a male donor in good health and CMV-seronegative. This CDR3 is CASSAELGGSSGNTIYF. The CDR3 region has the DNA TGTGCCAGCAGTGCGGAGCTTGGGGGGAGCTCTGGAAACACCATATATTTT.